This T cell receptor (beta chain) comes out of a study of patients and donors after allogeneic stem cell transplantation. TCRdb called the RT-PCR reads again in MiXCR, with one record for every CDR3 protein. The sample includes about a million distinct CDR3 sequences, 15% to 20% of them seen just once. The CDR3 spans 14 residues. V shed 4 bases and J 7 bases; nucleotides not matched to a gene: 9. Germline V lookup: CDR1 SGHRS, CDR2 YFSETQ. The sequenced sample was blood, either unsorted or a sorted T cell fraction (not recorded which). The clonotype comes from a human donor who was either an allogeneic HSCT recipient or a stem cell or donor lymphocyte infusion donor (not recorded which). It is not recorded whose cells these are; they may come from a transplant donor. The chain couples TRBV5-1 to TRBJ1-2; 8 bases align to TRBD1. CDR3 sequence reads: CASSPSGQGSGYTF. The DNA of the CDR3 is TGCGCCAGCAGCCCCTCCGGACAGGGAAGTGGCTACACCTTC.